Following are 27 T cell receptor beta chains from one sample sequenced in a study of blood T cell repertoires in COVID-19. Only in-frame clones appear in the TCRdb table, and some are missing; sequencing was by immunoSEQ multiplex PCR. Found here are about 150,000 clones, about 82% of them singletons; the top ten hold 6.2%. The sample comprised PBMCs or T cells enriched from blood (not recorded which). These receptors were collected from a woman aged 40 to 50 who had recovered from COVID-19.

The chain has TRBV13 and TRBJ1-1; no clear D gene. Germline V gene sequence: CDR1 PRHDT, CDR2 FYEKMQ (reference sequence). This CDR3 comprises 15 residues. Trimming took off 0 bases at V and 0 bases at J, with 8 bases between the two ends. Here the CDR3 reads CASSLGRRLNTEAFF. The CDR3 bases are TGTGCCAGCAGCTTAGGACGCAGATTGAACACTGAAGCTTTCTTT.

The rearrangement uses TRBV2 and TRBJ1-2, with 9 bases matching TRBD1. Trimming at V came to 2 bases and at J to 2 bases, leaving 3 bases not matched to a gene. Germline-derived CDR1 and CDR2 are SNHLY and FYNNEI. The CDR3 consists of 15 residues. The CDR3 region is CASSETGGRNYGYTF. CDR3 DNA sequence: TGTGCCAGCAGTGAAACAGGGGGCCGGAACTATGGCTACACCTTC.

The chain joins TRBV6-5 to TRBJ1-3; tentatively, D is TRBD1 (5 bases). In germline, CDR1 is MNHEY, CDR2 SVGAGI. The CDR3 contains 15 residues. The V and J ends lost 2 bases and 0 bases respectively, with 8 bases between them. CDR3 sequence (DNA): TGTGCCAGCAGTTACGTGCAGGGCTCTGGAAACACCATATATTTT. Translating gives CASSYVQGSGNTIYF.

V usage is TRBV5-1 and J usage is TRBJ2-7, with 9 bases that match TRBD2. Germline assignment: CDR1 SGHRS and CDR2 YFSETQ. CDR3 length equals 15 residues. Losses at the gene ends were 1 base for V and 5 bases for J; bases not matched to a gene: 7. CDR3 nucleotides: TGCGCCAGCAGCTTGACGCGCGGGAGGGGAAACGAGCAGTACTTC. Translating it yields CASSLTRGRGNEQYF.

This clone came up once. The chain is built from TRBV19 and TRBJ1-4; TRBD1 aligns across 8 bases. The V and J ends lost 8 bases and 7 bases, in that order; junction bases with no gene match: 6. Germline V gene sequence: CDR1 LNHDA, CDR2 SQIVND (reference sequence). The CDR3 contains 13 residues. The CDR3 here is CASEDRDIEKLFF. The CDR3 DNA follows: TGTGCCAGTGAGGACAGGGATATTGAAAAACTGTTTTTT.

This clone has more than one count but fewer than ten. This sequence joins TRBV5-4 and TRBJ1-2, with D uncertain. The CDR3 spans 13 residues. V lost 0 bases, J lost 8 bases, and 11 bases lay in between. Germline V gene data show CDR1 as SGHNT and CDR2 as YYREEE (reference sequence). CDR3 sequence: CASSLAPAGGYTF. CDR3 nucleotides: TGTGCCAGCAGCTTGGCCCCGGCGGGAGGCTACACCTTC.

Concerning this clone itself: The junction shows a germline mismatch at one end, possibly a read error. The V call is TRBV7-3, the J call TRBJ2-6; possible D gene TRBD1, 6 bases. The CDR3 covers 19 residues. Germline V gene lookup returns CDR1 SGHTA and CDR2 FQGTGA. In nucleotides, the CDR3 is TGTGCCAGCAGCCTAACCGGACAGCGTACTCCCTCTGGGGCCAACGTCCTGACTTTC. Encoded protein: CASSLTGQRTPSGANVLTF.

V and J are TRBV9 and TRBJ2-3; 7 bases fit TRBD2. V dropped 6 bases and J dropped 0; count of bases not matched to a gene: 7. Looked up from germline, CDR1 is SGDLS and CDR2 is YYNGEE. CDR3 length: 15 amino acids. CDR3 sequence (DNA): TGTGCCAGCACCCTCAGCGGGGAAAGCACAGATACGCAGTATTTT. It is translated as CASTLSGESTDTQYF.

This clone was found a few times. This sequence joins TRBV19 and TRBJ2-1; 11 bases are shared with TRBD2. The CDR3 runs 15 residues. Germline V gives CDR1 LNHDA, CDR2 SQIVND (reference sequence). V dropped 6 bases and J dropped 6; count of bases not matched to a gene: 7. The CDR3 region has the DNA TGTGCCAGTAGCTTACTAGCGGGGGCCCCCAATGAGCAGTTCTTC. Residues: CASSLLAGAPNEQFF. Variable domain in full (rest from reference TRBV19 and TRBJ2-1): DGGITQSPKYLFRKEGQNVTLSCEQNLNHDAMYWYRQDPGQGLRLIYYSQIVNDFQKGDIAEGYSVSREKKESFPLTVTSAQKNPTAFYLCASSLLAGAPNEQFFGPGTRLTVL.

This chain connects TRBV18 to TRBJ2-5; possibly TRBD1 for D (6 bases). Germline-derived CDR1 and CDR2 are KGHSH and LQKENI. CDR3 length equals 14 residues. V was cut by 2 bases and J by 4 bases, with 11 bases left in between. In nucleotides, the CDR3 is TGTGCCAGCTCACCATGGACAGAACTAGAGACCCAGTACTTC. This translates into CASSPWTELETQYF.

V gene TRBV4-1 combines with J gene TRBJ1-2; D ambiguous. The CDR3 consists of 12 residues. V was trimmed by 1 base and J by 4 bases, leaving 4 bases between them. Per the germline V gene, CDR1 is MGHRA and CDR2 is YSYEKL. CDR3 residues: CASSQGVYGYTF. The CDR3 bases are TGCGCCAGCAGCCAAGGAGTCTATGGCTACACCTTC.

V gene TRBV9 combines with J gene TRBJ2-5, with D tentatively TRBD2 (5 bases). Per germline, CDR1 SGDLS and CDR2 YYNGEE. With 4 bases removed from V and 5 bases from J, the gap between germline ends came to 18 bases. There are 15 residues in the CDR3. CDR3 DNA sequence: TGTGCCAGCAGCCCCCCGTCGTCACGAGGGGAGACCCAGTACTTC. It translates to CASSPPSSRGETQYF.

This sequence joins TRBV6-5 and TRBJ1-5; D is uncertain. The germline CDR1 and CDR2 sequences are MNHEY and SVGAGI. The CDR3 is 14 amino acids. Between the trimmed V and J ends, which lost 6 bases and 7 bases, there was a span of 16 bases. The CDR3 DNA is TGTGCCAGCAGAACGACGGGTGAGGGACAGCCCCAGCATTTT. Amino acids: CASRTTGEGQPQHF.

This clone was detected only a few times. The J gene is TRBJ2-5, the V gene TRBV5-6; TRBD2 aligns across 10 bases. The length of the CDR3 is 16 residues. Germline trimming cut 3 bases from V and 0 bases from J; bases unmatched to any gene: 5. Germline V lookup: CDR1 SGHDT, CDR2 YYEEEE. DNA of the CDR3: TGTGCCAGCAGCTCCCCTAGCGGGGGTTACCAAGAGACCCAGTACTTC. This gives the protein CASSSPSGGYQETQYF.

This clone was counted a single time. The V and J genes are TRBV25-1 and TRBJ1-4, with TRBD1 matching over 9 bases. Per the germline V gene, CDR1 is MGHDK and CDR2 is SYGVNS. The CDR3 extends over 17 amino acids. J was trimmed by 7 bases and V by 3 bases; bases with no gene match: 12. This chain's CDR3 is CASSDSLKTGGSEKLFF. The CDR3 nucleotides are TGTGCCAGCAGTGACTCCCTCAAGACAGGGGGGAGTGAAAAACTGTTTTTT.

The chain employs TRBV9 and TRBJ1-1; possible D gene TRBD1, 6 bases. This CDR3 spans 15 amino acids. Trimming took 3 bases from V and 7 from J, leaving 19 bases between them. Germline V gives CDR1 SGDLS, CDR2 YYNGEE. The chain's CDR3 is CASSARGGANFEAFF. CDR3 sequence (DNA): TGTGCCAGCAGCGCCCGAGGGGGGGCGAATTTTGAAGCTTTCTTT.

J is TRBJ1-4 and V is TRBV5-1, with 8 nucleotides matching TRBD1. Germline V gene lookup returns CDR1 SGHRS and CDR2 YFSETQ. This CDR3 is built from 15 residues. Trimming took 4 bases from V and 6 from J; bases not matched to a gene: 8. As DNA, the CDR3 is TGCGCCAGCAGCCTCAGGGGGCAGAGGGATGAAAAACTGTTTTTT. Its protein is CASSLRGQRDEKLFF.

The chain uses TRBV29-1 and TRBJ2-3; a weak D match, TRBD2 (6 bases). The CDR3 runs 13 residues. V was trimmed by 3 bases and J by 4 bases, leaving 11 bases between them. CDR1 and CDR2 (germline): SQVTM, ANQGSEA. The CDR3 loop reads CSVDAGNADTQYF. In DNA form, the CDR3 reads TGCAGCGTTGACGCGGGGAACGCAGATACGCAGTATTTT.

The CDR3 region has the DNA TGTGCCAGCAGTGAAGCAAGCCAGGGGGATGGCTACACCTTC. It encodes CASSEASQGDGYTF. The chain is built from TRBV2 and TRBJ1-2; TRBD1 aligns across 7 bases. Trimming at V came to 0 bases and at J to 6 bases, leaving 4 bases not matched to a gene. Looked up from germline, CDR1 is SNHLY and CDR2 is FYNNEI. This CDR3 is 14 amino acids long.

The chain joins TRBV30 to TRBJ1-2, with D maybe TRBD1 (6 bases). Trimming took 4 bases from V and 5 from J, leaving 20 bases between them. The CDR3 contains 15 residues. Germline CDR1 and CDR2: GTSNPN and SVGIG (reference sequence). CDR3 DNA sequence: TGTGCCTGGAACGCGGACAGCCTGTTAGGGTATGGCTACACCTTC. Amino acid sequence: CAWNADSLLGYGYTF.

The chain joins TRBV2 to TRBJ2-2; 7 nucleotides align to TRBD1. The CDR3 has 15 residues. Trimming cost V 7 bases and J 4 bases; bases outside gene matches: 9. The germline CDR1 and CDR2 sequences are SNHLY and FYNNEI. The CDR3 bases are TGTGCCAGCAACGAAAAGGACAGGAGCACCGGGGAGCTGTTTTTT. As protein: CASNEKDRSTGELFF.

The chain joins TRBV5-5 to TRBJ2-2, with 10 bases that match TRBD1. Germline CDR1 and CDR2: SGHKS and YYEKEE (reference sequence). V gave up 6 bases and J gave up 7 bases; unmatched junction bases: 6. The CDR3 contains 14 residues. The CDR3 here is CASTQGQGFGELFF. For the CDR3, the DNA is TGTGCCAGCACCCAGGGACAGGGGTTCGGGGAGCTGTTTTTT.

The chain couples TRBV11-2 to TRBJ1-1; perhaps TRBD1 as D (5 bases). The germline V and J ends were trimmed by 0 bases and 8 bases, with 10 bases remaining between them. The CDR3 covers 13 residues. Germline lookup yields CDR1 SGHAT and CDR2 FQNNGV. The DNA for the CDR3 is TGTGCCAGCAGCTTAGAGGGGCTTCGGGAAGCTTTCTTT. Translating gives CASSLEGLREAFF.

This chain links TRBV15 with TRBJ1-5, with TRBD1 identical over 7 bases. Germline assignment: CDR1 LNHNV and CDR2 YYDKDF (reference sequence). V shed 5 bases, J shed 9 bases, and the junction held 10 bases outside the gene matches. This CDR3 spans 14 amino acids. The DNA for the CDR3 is TGTGCCACCAGCTTAGACAGGGCCAGGGGGCCCCAGCATTTT. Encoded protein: CATSLDRARGPQHF.

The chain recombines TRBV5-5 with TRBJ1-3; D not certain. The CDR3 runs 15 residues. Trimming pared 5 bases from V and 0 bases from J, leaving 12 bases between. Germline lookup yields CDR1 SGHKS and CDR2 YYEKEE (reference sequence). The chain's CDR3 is CASRRGPSSGNTIYF. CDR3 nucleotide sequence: TGTGCCAGCAGACGAGGCCCTAGCTCTGGAAACACCATATATTTT.

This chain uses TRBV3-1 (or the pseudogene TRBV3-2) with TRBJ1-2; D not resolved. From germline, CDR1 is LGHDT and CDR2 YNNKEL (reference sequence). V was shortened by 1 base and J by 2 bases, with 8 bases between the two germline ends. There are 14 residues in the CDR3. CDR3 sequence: CASSQVPVNYGYTF. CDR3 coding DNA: TGTGCCAGCAGCCAAGTACCGGTCAACTATGGCTACACCTTC.

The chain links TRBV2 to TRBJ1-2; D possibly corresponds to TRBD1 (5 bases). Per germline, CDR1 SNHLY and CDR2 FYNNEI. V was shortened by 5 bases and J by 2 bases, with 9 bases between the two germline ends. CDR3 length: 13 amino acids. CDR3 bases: TGTGCCAGCAGTCTCGACAGCAACTATGGCTACACCTTC. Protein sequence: CASSLDSNYGYTF.